This is a list of T cell receptor beta chains from one sample in a study of CD8 T cells in Susac syndrome. TCRdb itself ran the immunoSEQ multiplex PCR reads through MiXCR, one entry per CDR3 protein. Of around 170,000 distinct CDR3 sequences in the sample, approximately 95% are singletons; the top ten hold around 0.15%. Input material: CD8+ T cells from PBMCs. The receptors stem from a human donor with multiple sclerosis. CDR3s include the opening cysteine and the closing phenylalanine or tryptophan. Fields, in order: D gene, clone size, CDR3 length, J gene, V gene, CDR3 DNA, CDR3 protein. The D gene is left open where the match is weak. Size tells how often a clone was seen (once, few, many) or the class of an expanded clone, and some rows leave it out.

d_gene: NA
abundance: NA
len: 12
j_gene: TRBJ1-1
v_gene: TRBV29-1
CDR3nt: TGCAGCGTTGCTCTCATGAACACTGAAGCTTTCTTT
CDR3aa: CSVALMNTEAFF

d_gene: NA
abundance: NA
len: 13
j_gene: TRBJ2-7
v_gene: TRBV30
CDR3nt: TGTGCCTGGAGTGTACCACTAGAATACGAGCAGTACTTC
CDR3aa: CAWSVPLEYEQYF

d_gene: TRBD1
abundance: NA
len: 15
j_gene: TRBJ1-1
v_gene: TRBV7-9
CDR3nt: TGTGCCAGCCGCCCCCCTACAGGGGGCATCGCTGAAGCTTTCTTT
CDR3aa: CASRPPTGGIAEAFF

d_gene: TRBD1
abundance: once
len: 14
j_gene: TRBJ2-7
v_gene: TRBV20-1
CDR3nt: TGCAGTGCTAGAGAAGGGGACAGACACTACGAGCAGTACTTC
CDR3aa: CSAREGDRHYEQYF

d_gene: TRBD1
abundance: NA
len: 15
j_gene: TRBJ1-1
v_gene: TRBV7-9
CDR3nt: TGTGCCAGCAGCCCCGGGACAGGGGGCAAAGACGAAGCTTTCTTT
CDR3aa: CASSPGTGGKDEAFF

d_gene: TRBD2
abundance: NA
len: 16
j_gene: TRBJ2-1
v_gene: TRBV27
CDR3nt: TGTGCCAGCAGTTTAGCCAGAACTAGCGGGAGCAATGAGCAGTTCTTC
CDR3aa: CASSLARTSGSNEQFF

d_gene: NA
abundance: NA
len: 15
j_gene: TRBJ2-4
v_gene: TRBV20-1
CDR3nt: TGCAGTGCTAGAGATACTGGGTGGGGGGGCCCCATTCAGTACTTC
CDR3aa: CSARDTGWGGPIQYF

d_gene: NA
abundance: NA
len: 15
j_gene: TRBJ1-4
v_gene: TRBV7-8
CDR3nt: TGTGCCAGCAGCTTAGTCGAGGGACAAACAACAGGACTGTTTTTT
CDR3aa: CASSLVEGQTTGLFF

d_gene: TRBD2
abundance: NA
len: 16
j_gene: TRBJ2-5
v_gene: TRBV15
CDR3nt: TGTGCCACCAGCAGTGATAGCGGGGGGCTCCAAGAGACCCAGTACTTC
CDR3aa: CATSSDSGGLQETQYF

d_gene: TRBD2
abundance: NA
len: 18
j_gene: TRBJ2-7
v_gene: TRBV28
CDR3nt: TGTGCCAGCAGTTCCCCTGCCCGGAGCGGGAGCTCCTCCTACGAGCAGTACTTC
CDR3aa: CASSSPARSGSSSYEQYF

d_gene: NA
abundance: NA
len: 14
j_gene: TRBJ2-1
v_gene: TRBV20-1
CDR3nt: TGCAGTGCTAGAGATCTAGGGCAGTACAATGAGCAGTTCTTC
CDR3aa: CSARDLGQYNEQFF

d_gene: NA
abundance: few
len: 12
j_gene: TRBJ2-1
v_gene: TRBV12-3/TRBV12-4
CDR3nt: TGTGCCAGCAGTCCCACTAGCAATGAGCAGTTCTTC
CDR3aa: CASSPTSNEQFF

d_gene: NA
abundance: once
len: 14
j_gene: TRBJ1-1
v_gene: TRBV29-1
CDR3nt: TGCAGCTCCCTTGGGGGGTTCGCGAACACTGAAGTTTTCTTT
CDR3aa: CSSLGGFANTEVFF

d_gene: NA
abundance: NA
len: 13
j_gene: TRBJ2-2
v_gene: TRBV20-1
CDR3nt: TGCAGTGCCAGGGAGCCTAACACCGGGGAGCTGTTTTTT
CDR3aa: CSAREPNTGELFF

d_gene: NA
abundance: NA
len: 12
j_gene: TRBJ2-3
v_gene: TRBV24-1
CDR3nt: TGTGCCACCACGCCTTGGGCAGATACGCAGTATTTT
CDR3aa: CATTPWADTQYF

d_gene: NA
abundance: NA
len: 11
j_gene: TRBJ2-7
v_gene: TRBV27
CDR3nt: TGTGCCAGCAGTGACCTTCGCGAGCAGTACTTC
CDR3aa: CASSDLREQYF

d_gene: TRBD1
abundance: NA
len: 14
j_gene: TRBJ1-1
v_gene: TRBV29-1
CDR3nt: TGCAGCGTGGAAGGACAGGGGATGGGAACTGAAGCTTTCTTT
CDR3aa: CSVEGQGMGTEAFF

d_gene: TRBD1
abundance: NA
len: 19
j_gene: TRBJ1-2
v_gene: TRBV6-5
CDR3nt: TGTGCCAGCAGTTACTCCTGGGACAGGGCGACTCGGGGTAACTATGGCTACACCTTC
CDR3aa: CASSYSWDRATRGNYGYTF

d_gene: TRBD1
abundance: NA
len: 17
j_gene: TRBJ2-5
v_gene: TRBV7-7
CDR3nt: TGTGCCAGCAGCTGGCCATTAGGACAGGGGATGTCGGAGACCCAGTACTTC
CDR3aa: CASSWPLGQGMSETQYF

d_gene: NA
abundance: NA
len: 13
j_gene: TRBJ2-7
v_gene: TRBV13
CDR3nt: TGTGCCAGCAGCCCCGACTCGGGGGTCGAGCAGTACTTC
CDR3aa: CASSPDSGVEQYF

d_gene: TRBD2
abundance: NA
len: 14
j_gene: TRBJ2-1
v_gene: TRBV29-1
CDR3nt: TGCAGCGTCGTCGGGGCGGGGGGAGACAATGAGCAGTTCTTC
CDR3aa: CSVVGAGGDNEQFF

d_gene: TRBD1
abundance: NA
len: 18
j_gene: TRBJ1-1
v_gene: TRBV5-4
CDR3nt: TGTGCCAGCAGCCAAAGACAGGGGGGAAACTACATGAACACTGAAGCTTTCTTT
CDR3aa: CASSQRQGGNYMNTEAFF

d_gene: NA
abundance: NA
len: 15
j_gene: TRBJ2-1
v_gene: TRBV7-9
CDR3nt: TGTGCCAGCAGCTTCGGGGGTCGCTCCTACAATGAGCAGTTCTTC
CDR3aa: CASSFGGRSYNEQFF

d_gene: NA
abundance: NA
len: 16
j_gene: TRBJ1-4
v_gene: TRBV7-2
CDR3nt: TGTGCCAGCAGCTTATTAGTGGGGGCTTCCCCAGGAAAACTGTTTTTT
CDR3aa: CASSLLVGASPGKLFF

d_gene: TRBD1
abundance: NA
len: 16
j_gene: TRBJ1-1
v_gene: TRBV6-6
CDR3nt: TGTGCCAGCAGTTACTCGGCGGGACAGTACTACACTGAAGCTTTCTTT
CDR3aa: CASSYSAGQYYTEAFF

d_gene: TRBD1
abundance: once
len: 12
j_gene: TRBJ1-2
v_gene: TRBV30
CDR3nt: TGTGCCCATACAGGGGCTTTCTATGGCTACACCTTC
CDR3aa: CAHTGAFYGYTF

d_gene: NA
abundance: NA
len: 13
j_gene: TRBJ2-7
v_gene: TRBV12-5
CDR3nt: TGTGCTAGTGGTTGGGACCTCTCCTACGAGCAGTACTTC
CDR3aa: CASGWDLSYEQYF

d_gene: NA
abundance: NA
len: 14
j_gene: TRBJ2-5
v_gene: TRBV20-1
CDR3nt: TGCAGTGCAAACGTAGGGGTAGTAAGAGAGACCCAGTACTTC
CDR3aa: CSANVGVVRETQYF

d_gene: NA
abundance: NA
len: 11
j_gene: TRBJ1-1
v_gene: TRBV20-1
CDR3nt: TGCAGGGCCGGGGGGTACACTGAAGCTTTCTTT
CDR3aa: CRAGGYTEAFF

d_gene: NA
abundance: NA
len: 12
j_gene: TRBJ1-2
v_gene: TRBV29-1
CDR3nt: TGCAGCCTCTTCAGGGGAGGCTATGGCTACACCTTC
CDR3aa: CSLFRGGYGYTF

d_gene: NA
abundance: NA
len: 16
j_gene: TRBJ1-1
v_gene: TRBV12-3/TRBV12-4
CDR3nt: TGTGCCAGCAGTTTAGATGGCGGGAACGTGAACACTGAAGCTTTCTTT
CDR3aa: CASSLDGGNVNTEAFF

d_gene: NA
abundance: NA
len: 15
j_gene: TRBJ2-5
v_gene: TRBV25-1
CDR3nt: TGTGCCAGCAGTGGTTGGTCGGGCCAGCAAGAGACCCAGTACTTC
CDR3aa: CASSGWSGQQETQYF

d_gene: NA
abundance: NA
len: 14
j_gene: TRBJ1-1
v_gene: TRBV3-1
CDR3nt: TGTGCCAGCAGCCAAGCCTCACCGAAGACGGAAGCTTTCTTT
CDR3aa: CASSQASPKTEAFF

d_gene: NA
abundance: NA
len: 14
j_gene: TRBJ2-1
v_gene: TRBV5-1
CDR3nt: TGCGCCAGCAGCTTGTACGTCGGTGGAAATGAGCAGTTCTTC
CDR3aa: CASSLYVGGNEQFF

d_gene: NA
abundance: NA
len: 14
j_gene: TRBJ1-4
v_gene: TRBV7-9
CDR3nt: TGTGCCAGCAGCTCCCTAGGTGGGGGTGAGAAACTGTTTTTT
CDR3aa: CASSSLGGGEKLFF

d_gene: NA
abundance: NA
len: 17
j_gene: TRBJ2-4
v_gene: TRBV21-1
CDR3nt: TGTGCCAGCAGCAAAGAATCAGCGGCCCAAGCCAAAAACATTCAGTACTTC
CDR3aa: CASSKESAAQAKNIQYF

d_gene: NA
abundance: NA
len: 18
j_gene: TRBJ2-6
v_gene: TRBV2
CDR3nt: TGTGCCAGCAGTGAAGGGGGAGGCCAACTATCTGGGGCCAACGTCCTGACTTTC
CDR3aa: CASSEGGGQLSGANVLTF

d_gene: NA
abundance: NA
len: 14
j_gene: TRBJ1-2
v_gene: TRBV5-1
CDR3nt: TGCGCCAGCAGCCCTCGGGACGTCTACATAGGCTACACCTTC
CDR3aa: CASSPRDVYIGYTF

d_gene: NA
abundance: NA
len: 12
j_gene: TRBJ1-1
v_gene: TRBV28
CDR3nt: TGTGCCAGCAGTTTCCCCTCCAGGGAAGCTTTCTTT
CDR3aa: CASSFPSREAFF

d_gene: NA
abundance: NA
len: 19
j_gene: TRBJ2-1
v_gene: TRBV20-1
CDR3nt: TGCAGTGCTAGAGATGAATTCCCCAGCGCTAGCGAGACCTACAATGAGCAGTTCTTC
CDR3aa: CSARDEFPSASETYNEQFF

d_gene: NA
abundance: NA
len: 12
j_gene: TRBJ2-5
v_gene: TRBV29-1
CDR3nt: TGCAGCTTCCCGAACCAGGGGGAGACCCAGTACTTC
CDR3aa: CSFPNQGETQYF

d_gene: TRBD1
abundance: NA
len: 15
j_gene: TRBJ2-7
v_gene: TRBV7-8
CDR3nt: TGTGCCAGCAGCAGGCCGGGACAGGGGGCTAGTGAGCAGTACTTC
CDR3aa: CASSRPGQGASEQYF

d_gene: NA
abundance: NA
len: 13
j_gene: TRBJ2-2
v_gene: TRBV13
CDR3nt: TGTGCCAGCAGCTTACTAGTCCGCGGGGAGCTGTTTTTT
CDR3aa: CASSLLVRGELFF

d_gene: TRBD1
abundance: NA
len: 15
j_gene: TRBJ1-1
v_gene: TRBV12-5
CDR3nt: TGTGCTAGTGGTCGTCGGGACAGGGTCGGCACTGAAGCTTTCTTT
CDR3aa: CASGRRDRVGTEAFF

d_gene: NA
abundance: NA
len: 13
j_gene: TRBJ1-1
v_gene: TRBV29-1
CDR3nt: TGCAGCGTTGGGGTCCAGGGCGCTGCTGAAGCTTTCTTT
CDR3aa: CSVGVQGAAEAFF

d_gene: TRBD2
abundance: NA
len: 14
j_gene: TRBJ2-4
v_gene: TRBV6-2/TRBV6-3
CDR3nt: TGTGCCAGCACCACATTGGGACTAGCTGGCATTCAGTACTTC
CDR3aa: CASTTLGLAGIQYF

d_gene: TRBD1
abundance: NA
len: 13
j_gene: TRBJ1-2
v_gene: TRBV4-1
CDR3nt: TGCGCCAGCAGCCGAGACGACAGGGATGGCTACACCTTC
CDR3aa: CASSRDDRDGYTF

d_gene: NA
abundance: NA
len: 16
j_gene: TRBJ1-1
v_gene: TRBV12-3/TRBV12-4
CDR3nt: TGTGCCAGCAGTTTGGTTCGGGGGAACAAGAACACTGAAGCTTTCTTT
CDR3aa: CASSLVRGNKNTEAFF

d_gene: NA
abundance: NA
len: 17
j_gene: TRBJ2-7
v_gene: TRBV3-1
CDR3nt: TGTGCCAGCAGCCAAGAATTGCCGGTCCAGGGGACATACGAGCAGTACTTC
CDR3aa: CASSQELPVQGTYEQYF

d_gene: NA
abundance: NA
len: 14
j_gene: TRBJ1-1
v_gene: TRBV14
CDR3nt: TGTGCCAGCAGCCCCCTTATGGTGAACACTGAAGCTTTCTTT
CDR3aa: CASSPLMVNTEAFF

d_gene: TRBD1
abundance: NA
len: 16
j_gene: TRBJ2-6
v_gene: TRBV9
CDR3nt: TGTGCCAGCAGCCTTGACAGGGACTCTGGGGCCAACGTCCTGACTTTC
CDR3aa: CASSLDRDSGANVLTF

d_gene: NA
abundance: NA
len: 14
j_gene: TRBJ2-1
v_gene: TRBV27
CDR3nt: TGTGCCAGCATTCCTCTTGGATCTTACAATGAGCAGTTCTTC
CDR3aa: CASIPLGSYNEQFF

d_gene: NA
abundance: NA
len: 13
j_gene: TRBJ2-7
v_gene: TRBV15
CDR3nt: TGTGCCACCAGCAAAGGGTTTACCTACGAGCAGTACTTC
CDR3aa: CATSKGFTYEQYF

d_gene: NA
abundance: NA
len: 13
j_gene: TRBJ2-1
v_gene: TRBV25-1
CDR3nt: TGTGCCAGCAGCGATCGGACAAACAATGAGCAGTTCTTC
CDR3aa: CASSDRTNNEQFF

d_gene: NA
abundance: NA
len: 15
j_gene: TRBJ1-2
v_gene: TRBV29-1
CDR3nt: TGCAGCGTCCCGGAGGGGGGTAGTTCTGCCTATGGCTACACCTTC
CDR3aa: CSVPEGGSSAYGYTF